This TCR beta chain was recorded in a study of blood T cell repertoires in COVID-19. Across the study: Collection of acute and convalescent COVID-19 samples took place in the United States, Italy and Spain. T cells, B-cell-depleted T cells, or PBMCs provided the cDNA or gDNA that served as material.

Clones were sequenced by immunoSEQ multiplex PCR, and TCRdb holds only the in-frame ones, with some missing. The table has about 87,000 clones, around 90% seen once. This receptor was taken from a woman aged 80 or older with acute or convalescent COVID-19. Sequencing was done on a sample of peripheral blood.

CDR3 in DNA: TGCGCCAGCAGCCCGACGGCGGGGGGACACACTTACCAAGAGACCCAGTACTTC. Residues: CASSPTAGGHTYQETQYF. The J gene is TRBJ2-5, the V gene TRBV5-1; TRBD2 matches at 8 bases. The junction had 14 bases not matched to a gene; V was cut back by 4 bases and J by 0 bases. The CDR3 is 18 amino acids. Germline V lookup: CDR1 SGHRS, CDR2 YFSETQ.